In this sample, the clone carrying this T cell receptor (beta chain) turned up many times. The antigen is undetermined. This specimen belongs to a study of T cells after yellow fever vaccination. Findings and caveats of the study: Researchers noted that a small share of clonotypes showed up in both CD4 and CD8 compartments.

Each CDR3 protein is one row after TCRdb ran MiXCR on the 5' RACE reads. The sample has more than 120,000 distinct CDR3 sequences; over 7% are singletons. The CDR3 length is 16 residues. Germline V lookup: CDR1 SGHRS, CDR2 YFSETQ. With 4 bases removed from V and 7 bases from J, the gap between germline ends came to 21 bases. The starting material was CD4+ T cells sorted from PBMCs, obtained 5 days after the yellow fever booster vaccination. J is TRBJ2-1 and V is TRBV5-1; a weak D match, TRBD2 (6 bases). The clonotype originates from a man younger than 45 who received the YFV17D yellow fever vaccine. The CDR3 spells CASSLAWAGTGNEQFF. In nucleotides, the CDR3 is TGCGCCAGCAGCCTGGCTTGGGCGGGAACCGGGAATGAGCAGTTCTTC.